The 29 T cell receptor beta chains below were found in one sample sequenced in a study of blood T cell repertoires in COVID-19. TCRdb keeps only in-frame clones here, not all; method: immunoSEQ multiplex PCR. The repertoire holds a few hundred thousand clones, 75% to 90% seen once, with roughly 1% in the top ten. The sample consisted of PBMCs or T cells enriched from blood (not recorded which). Source of these receptors: a man aged 18 to 30 who had recovered from COVID-19.

The gene calls are TRBV18 and TRBJ2-7; 8 bases are shared with TRBD1. Trimming took 3 bases from V and 0 from J; bases not matched to a gene: 10. CDR3 length: 17 amino acids. Germline CDR1 is KGHSH and CDR2 is LQKENI. The CDR3 region has the DNA TGTGCCAGCTCACCGGGGGGACAGGCTTGGCCCTCCTACGAGCAGTACTTC. Translating gives CASSPGGQAWPSYEQYF.

V usage is TRBV19 and J usage is TRBJ1-1, with D unclear. Germline V CDR1 and CDR2: LNHDA, SQIVND (reference sequence). The length of the CDR3 is 12 residues. Deletions cut 7 bases from V and 2 bases from J, with 8 bases between. DNA of the CDR3: TGTGCCAGTAAATGGGCAAACACTGAAGCTTTCTTT. It yields the protein CASKWANTEAFF.

V and J are TRBV28 and TRBJ1-6, with D perhaps TRBD1 (5 bases). V was cut by 3 bases and J by 9 bases, with 9 bases left in between. Germline V lookup: CDR1 MDHEN, CDR2 SYDVKM. The CDR3 covers 13 residues. For the CDR3, the DNA is TGTGCCAGCAGTTTCTCGGACACTTCACCCCTCCACTTT. This codes for CASSFSDTSPLHF.

The chain joins TRBV2 to TRBJ1-5; 10 positions match TRBD1. The CDR3 has 14 amino acids. In germline, CDR1 is SNHLY, CDR2 FYNNEI. J lost 9 bases, V lost 8 bases, and 10 bases had no gene match. The CDR3 coding sequence is TGTGCCAGCGGTCGGGACAGGGGCCCCGGGCCCCAGCATTTT. It yields the protein CASGRDRGPGPQHF.

Written as DNA, the CDR3 is TGTGCCAGCACCCAGATGAACACAGATACGCAGTATTTT. Translated: CASTQMNTDTQYF. This chain uses TRBV5-4 with TRBJ2-3, with D unresolved. This CDR3 contains 13 residues. Germline V lookup: CDR1 SGHNT, CDR2 YYREEE (reference sequence). Trimming cost V 6 bases and J 2 bases, with 10 bases left between them. Looking up the rest from reference TRBV5-4 and TRBJ2-3 gives the full variable domain: ETGVTQSPTHLIKTRGQQVTLRCSSQSGHNTVSWYQQALGQGPQFIFQYYREEENGRGNFPPRFSGLQFPNYSSELNVNALELDDSALYLCASTQMNTDTQYFGPGTRLTVL.

The V gene is TRBV7-8, the J gene TRBJ1-1; weak D call: TRBD1 (5 bases). V gave up 2 bases and J gave up 0 bases, with 13 bases separating them. The CDR3 is 16 residues long. Looked up from germline, CDR1 is SGHVS and CDR2 is FQNEAQ. Written as DNA, the CDR3 is TGTGCCAGCAGCTTAAATGGGGAGGGGATGAACACTGAAGCTTTCTTT. This translates into CASSLNGEGMNTEAFF.

V gene TRBV7-8 combines with J gene TRBJ2-7, with 7 bases lining up with TRBD1. The length of the CDR3 is 12 residues. V trimming: 5 bases; J trimming: 4 bases; junction bases outside the gene matches: 2. Germline V gene lookup returns CDR1 SGHVS and CDR2 FQNEAQ. As DNA, the CDR3 is TGTGCCAGCAGCCAGGGGGTTTACGAGCAGTACTTC. It codes for CASSQGVYEQYF.

The chain links TRBV6-6 to TRBJ2-3, with D possibly matching TRBD1 (7 bases). From germline, CDR1 is MNHNY and CDR2 SVGAGI (reference sequence). V was trimmed by 2 bases and J by 2 bases, leaving 14 bases between them. CDR3 length: 16 residues. The chain's CDR3 is CASSYRSGGNTDTQYF. The CDR3 nucleotides read TGTGCCAGCAGTTACCGGTCAGGGGGGAACACAGATACGCAGTATTTT.

J is TRBJ2-3 and V is TRBV5-1, with D unresolved. Trimming pared 0 bases from V and 3 bases from J, leaving 11 bases between. Looked up from germline, CDR1 is SGHRS and CDR2 is YFSETQ. The CDR3 is 15 amino acids. CDR3 region: CASSLGAPLTDTQYF. CDR3 DNA: TGCGCCAGCAGCTTGGGGGCGCCATTAACAGATACGCAGTATTTT.

This clone showed up just once. The rearrangement links TRBV7-3 to TRBJ2-7; 7 bases align to TRBD1. The CDR3 loop spans 14 amino acids. Germline CDR1 and CDR2: SGHTA and FQGTGA. V was clipped by 5 bases and J by 2 bases; unmatched bases: 6. The CDR3 region has the DNA TGTGCCAGCAGCCCCAGGACAGGACCCTACGAGCAGTACTTC. Translation: CASSPRTGPYEQYF.

The V and J genes are TRBV11-3 and TRBJ2-2, with D possibly TRBD1 on 6 matching bases. Germline lookup yields CDR1 SGHNT and CDR2 YENEEA. The V and J ends lost 8 bases and 4 bases respectively, with 11 bases between them. The CDR3 runs to 13 residues. The CDR3 DNA reads as TGTGCCAGCTCCCGGACAGCCACCGGGGAGCTGTTTTTT. Translated, it gives CASSRTATGELFF.

This sequence joins TRBV2 and TRBJ2-1; D may be TRBD2 (5 bases). Germline values: CDR1 SNHLY, CDR2 FYNNEI. V dropped 5 bases and J dropped 7 bases, with 15 bases sitting between them. The CDR3 consists of 14 residues. The DNA of the CDR3 is TGTGCCAGCAGTACCCCCAGCGGAGTAAATGAGCAGTTCTTC. It is translated as CASSTPSGVNEQFF.

V usage is TRBV5-1 and J usage is TRBJ1-2, with D perhaps matching TRBD1 (6 bases). Deletions cut 0 bases from V and 1 base from J, with 13 bases between. This CDR3 contains 16 residues. The germline V gene has CDR1 SGHRS and CDR2 YFSETQ. The DNA for the CDR3 is TGCGCCAGCAGCTTGGCCGGACAGAAGATTAACTATGGCTACACCTTC. This encodes CASSLAGQKINYGYTF.

This clone was recorded only once. This chain links TRBV7-9 with TRBJ2-5, with a possible D match to TRBD1 (7 bases). Germline lookup yields CDR1 SEHNR and CDR2 FQNEAQ (reference sequence). CDR3 length equals 15 residues. V lost 4 bases, J lost 1 base, and 13 bases lay in between. The CDR3 coding sequence is TGTGCCAGCAGCTCCCGTCAGGGGGGCCAAGAGACCCAGTACTTC. Translated: CASSSRQGGQETQYF.

This clone was counted once. The CDR3: CSASPAGGASNQPQHF. CDR3 sequence (DNA): TGCAGTGCTAGTCCTGCAGGGGGCGCTAGCAATCAGCCCCAGCATTTT. This chain uses TRBV20-1 with TRBJ1-5, with 8 nucleotides matching TRBD1. Germline CDR1 is DFQATT and CDR2 is SNEGSKA (reference sequence). The V segment lost 3 bases and the J segment 0 bases; nucleotides outside the gene matches: 7. The CDR3 loop spans 16 amino acids.

The rearrangement joins TRBV3-1 (or the pseudogene TRBV3-2) to TRBJ1-6, with 8 bases fitting TRBD1. CDR1 and CDR2 from the germline V gene are LGHDT and YNNKEL (reference sequence). The CDR3 spans 16 residues. The trim removed 4 bases at V and 7 bases at J, leaving 9 bases unmatched. CDR3 nucleotides: TGTGCCAGCAGCCGTTACGGACAGGGATGGAATTCACCCCTCCACTTT. Amino acid sequence: CASSRYGQGWNSPLHF.

The chain is built from TRBV12-3 or TRBV12-4 and TRBJ2-1, with 9 bases lining up with TRBD1. CDR3 length equals 12 residues. Trimming removed 5 bases from V and 10 bases from J; junction bases left unmatched: 3. The CDR3 sequence is CASSDRGYEQFF. Written as DNA, the CDR3 is TGTGCCAGCAGTGACAGGGGGTACGAGCAGTTCTTC.

The V and J genes are TRBV14 and TRBJ1-5; TRBD1 is a possible D gene (5 bases). The V gene's germline CDR1 is SGHDN and CDR2 FVKESK. Deletions cut 4 bases from V and 6 bases from J, with 19 bases between. The CDR3 length is 16 residues. As DNA, the CDR3 is TGTGCCAGCAGCCGTAACGGGGGACCCAGCGGTCAGCCCCAGCATTTT. Translating gives CASSRNGGPSGQPQHF.

The rearrangement links TRBV6-5 to TRBJ1-4; D remains unclear. CDR3 length equals 11 residues. Trimming removed 5 bases at V and 7 bases at J, with 5 bases between. Germline V gene data show CDR1 as MNHEY and CDR2 as SVGAGI. CDR3 DNA sequence: TGTGCCAGCAGTAATCGTGAAAAACTGTTTTTT. Translated, it gives CASSNREKLFF.

This chain links TRBV19 with TRBJ1-1; D unresolved. With 7 bases removed from V and 1 base from J, the gap between germline ends came to 16 bases. Germline V gives CDR1 LNHDA, CDR2 SQIVND (reference sequence). The CDR3 loop spans 15 amino acids. The CDR3 region is CASTSRRAPNTEAFF. The CDR3 nucleotides read TGTGCCAGTACCTCCCGGCGGGCTCCGAACACTGAAGCTTTCTTT.

The chain has TRBV11-2 and TRBJ1-5; 10 nucleotides match TRBD1. The CDR3 sequence is 15 residues long. CDR1 is SGHAT and CDR2 is FQNNGV in the germline V gene. V shed 3 bases, J shed 4 bases, and the junction held 3 bases outside the gene matches. The CDR3 nucleotides read TGTGCCAGCAGCTTCACGGGACAGGGGAATCAGCCCCAGCATTTT. It yields the protein CASSFTGQGNQPQHF. Using reference TRBV11-2 and TRBJ1-5 for the parts outside the CDR3, the full variable domain is EAGVAQSPRYKIIEKRQSVAFWCNPISGHATLYWYQQILGQGPKLLIQFQNNGVVDDSQLPKDRFSAERLKGVDSTLKIQPAKLEDSAVYLCASSFTGQGNQPQHFGDGTRLSIL.

The chain uses TRBV19 and TRBJ2-7; no reliable D call. Trimming pared 5 bases from V and 6 bases from J, leaving 14 bases between. Germline V CDR1 and CDR2: LNHDA, SQIVND (reference sequence). The CDR3 totals 13 residues. The CDR3 coding sequence is TGTGCCAGTAGTGAGACAATCAGGCGCGAGCAGTACTTC. The encoded protein is CASSETIRREQYF.

The V call is TRBV4-1, the J call TRBJ2-1, with D possibly matching TRBD2 (5 bases). The ends were cut back, 0 bases at V and 3 bases at J, with 15 bases in the middle. Germline values: CDR1 MGHRA, CDR2 YSYEKL. The CDR3 totals 17 residues. The CDR3 loop reads CASSQDGSPLRYNEQFF. CDR3 bases: TGCGCCAGCAGCCAAGATGGGAGCCCACTTCGCTACAATGAGCAGTTCTTC.

J is TRBJ2-5 and V is TRBV7-3, with D possibly being TRBD1 (5 bases). The CDR3 is made up of 15 amino acids. Germline V gene lookup returns CDR1 SGHTA and CDR2 FQGTGA. Trimming left V 6 bases short and J 4 bases short, with 18 bases between. In DNA, the CDR3 is TGTGCCAGCAGTCTCTGGGCAGGGCCGGGAGAGACCCAGTACTTC. Protein sequence: CASSLWAGPGETQYF.

This clone has a single count. This chain joins TRBV7-8 and TRBJ2-1, with 12 nucleotides matching TRBD1. The germline gives CDR1 SGHVS, CDR2 FQNEAQ. The CDR3 sequence is 15 residues long. With V trimmed by 7 bases and J by 8 bases, 9 bases remained unmatched. The CDR3 is CASIYRDRGLDEQFF. In DNA form, the CDR3 reads TGTGCCAGCATATACCGGGACAGGGGGCTCGATGAGCAGTTCTTC. Full variable domain (missing parts from reference TRBV7-8 and TRBJ2-1): GAGVSQSPRYKVAKRGQDVALRCDPISGHVSLFWYQQALGQGPEFLTYFQNEAQLDKSGLPSDRFFAERPEGSVSTLKIQRTQQEDSAVYLCASIYRDRGLDEQFFGPGTRLTVL.

This clone was counted a single time. A much larger clone differs by one base, so this may be a read error. This chain uses TRBV7-9 with TRBJ2-3; 11 bases map to TRBD2. CDR1 and CDR2 (germline): SEHNR, FQNEAQ (reference sequence). V shed 5 bases and J 0 bases; nucleotides not matched to a gene: 1. The CDR3 spans 15 residues. The CDR3 sequence: CASSRTSGSTDTQYF. The DNA of the CDR3 is TGTGCCAGCAGCAGGACTAGCGGGAGCACAGATACGCAGTATTTT.

The J gene is TRBJ2-7, the V gene TRBV7-9, with 9 bases that match TRBD2. CDR1 SEHNR and CDR2 FQNEAQ come from the germline V gene (reference sequence). V shed 3 bases and J 0 bases; nucleotides not matched to a gene: 3. The CDR3 runs to 15 residues. Here the CDR3 DNA reads TGTGCCAGCAGCTTCGGCGGGGGGGGCTCCTACGAGCAGTACTTC. It translates to CASSFGGGGSYEQYF.

This clone came up a few times. The chain links TRBV4-1 to TRBJ2-3; no clear D. CDR3 length equals 16 residues. Germline V lookup: CDR1 MGHRA, CDR2 YSYEKL. Between the trimmed V and J ends, which lost 1 base and 2 bases, there was a span of 13 bases. The DNA for the CDR3 is TGCGCCAGCAGCCAAGGGATCCCGAGGAACACAGATACGCAGTATTTT. It codes for CASSQGIPRNTDTQYF.

The chain recombines TRBV7-3 with TRBJ2-1; 16 bases align to TRBD2. V shed 2 bases, J shed 12 bases, and the junction held 7 bases outside the gene matches. The V gene's germline CDR1 is SGHTA and CDR2 FQGTGA. The CDR3 is 16 amino acids. The CDR3 sequence: CASSLGGTSGRVRQFF. The DNA of the CDR3 is TGTGCCAGCAGCTTAGGGGGGACTAGCGGGAGGGTTAGGCAGTTCTTC.